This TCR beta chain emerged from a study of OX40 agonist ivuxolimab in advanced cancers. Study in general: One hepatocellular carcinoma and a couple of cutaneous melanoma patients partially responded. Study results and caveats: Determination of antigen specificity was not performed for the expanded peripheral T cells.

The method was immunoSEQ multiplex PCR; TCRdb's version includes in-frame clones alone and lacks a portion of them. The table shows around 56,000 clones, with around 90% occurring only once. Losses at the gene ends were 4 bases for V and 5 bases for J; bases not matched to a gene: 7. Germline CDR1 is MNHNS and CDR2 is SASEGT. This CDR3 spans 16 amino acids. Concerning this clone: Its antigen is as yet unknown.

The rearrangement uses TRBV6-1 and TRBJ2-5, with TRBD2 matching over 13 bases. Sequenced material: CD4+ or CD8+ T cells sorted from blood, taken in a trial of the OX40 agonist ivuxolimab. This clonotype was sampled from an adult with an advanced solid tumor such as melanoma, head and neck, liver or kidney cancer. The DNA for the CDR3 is TGTGCCAGCAGTGTTACTAGCGGGGGGGCGTGGGAGACCCAGTACTTC. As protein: CASSVTSGGAWETQYF.